The 30 T cell receptor beta chains presented below share a single source sample, sequenced in a study of blood T cell repertoires in COVID-19. Only in-frame clones appear in the TCRdb table, and some are missing; sequencing was by immunoSEQ multiplex PCR. Found here are 270,000 or so clones, approximately 90% of them singletons; the top ten hold about 2.5%. Sample: PBMCs or T cells enriched from blood (not recorded which). All receptors derive from a woman between 40 and 55 years old with acute COVID-19.

The rearrangement joins TRBV12-3 or TRBV12-4 to TRBJ1-1; D remains ambiguous. Trimming took 5 bases from V and 5 from J, leaving 9 bases between them. This CDR3 has 12 amino acids. The DNA for the CDR3 is TGTGCCAGCAGTGGGGAGGGAACTGAAGCTTTCTTT. Translation gives CASSGEGTEAFF.

This chain joins TRBV28 and TRBJ2-5, with D perhaps TRBD1 (6 bases). Per germline, CDR1 MDHEN and CDR2 SYDVKM. V gave up 6 bases and J gave up 2 bases, with 10 bases separating them. The CDR3 is 13 amino acids. For the CDR3, the DNA is TGTGCCAGCAGAGGACAGCCACAAGAGACCCAGTACTTC. Translation gives CASRGQPQETQYF.

This clone has just one count. V gene TRBV21-1 combines with J gene TRBJ1-2; the table names TRBD1, a call not compared with the DNA. TRBV21-1 is given as a pseudogene. CDR3 length: 17 amino acids. CDR3 coding DNA: TGTGCCAGCAGCAAGTCCCCCCGGGACAGGGCAAACTATGGCTACACCTTC. It translates to CASSKSPRDRANYGYTF.

This rearrangement joins TRBV30 to TRBJ1-1; D may be TRBD1 (5 bases). V was trimmed by 1 base and J by 7 bases, leaving 19 bases between them. This CDR3 is built from 15 residues. Germline CDR1 and CDR2: GTSNPN and SVGIG (reference sequence). In DNA, the CDR3 is TGTGCCTGGAGTGCCGGACCGGGCAAAACAGGTGAAGCTTTCTTT. It yields the protein CAWSAGPGKTGEAFF.

The chain employs TRBV2 and TRBJ2-2; 16 bases are shared with TRBD2. V lost 7 bases to trimming and J lost 1 base; unmatched junction nucleotides: 6. This CDR3 has 18 residues. Germline loops: CDR1 SNHLY, CDR2 FYNNEI. The CDR3 here is CASMPGLAGGQNTGELFF. In DNA form, the CDR3 reads TGTGCCAGCATGCCGGGACTAGCGGGGGGGCAGAACACCGGGGAGCTGTTTTTT.

The table lists this clone with a count of one. CDR3 loop: CSASLAGVNTEAFF. CDR3 coding DNA: TGCAGTGCTAGTCTAGCGGGAGTCAACACTGAAGCTTTCTTT. The rearrangement joins TRBV20-1 to TRBJ1-1; no definite D call. The germline V gene encodes CDR1 DFQATT and CDR2 SNEGSKA (reference sequence). V dropped 3 bases and J dropped 2 bases, with 13 bases sitting between them. The CDR3 has 14 residues.

This clone was recorded once. The V gene is TRBV6-1, the J gene TRBJ2-7, with D perhaps TRBD1 (6 bases). CDR3 length: 13 amino acids. Trimming cost V 5 bases and J 3 bases, with 11 bases left between them. The germline V gene has CDR1 MNHNS and CDR2 SASEGT. The CDR3, as DNA: TGTGCCAGCAGTCAACAGGGTTACTACGAGCAGTACTTC. This translates into CASSQQGYYEQYF.

J is TRBJ2-3 and V is TRBV12-2; the D call of TRBD2 is as the table states it, not checked on the DNA. TRBV12-2 is reported as a pseudogene. The CDR3 is 13 residues long. The DNA for the CDR3 is TGTGCAAGTCGCTCCCCTACCGGAGATACGCAGTATTTT. Amino acids: CASRSPTGDTQYF.

The rearrangement uses TRBV9 and TRBJ1-4; 9 positions match TRBD1. CDR3 length: 15 residues. Germline V CDR1 and CDR2: SGDLS, YYNGEE. Trimming removed 1 base from V and 6 bases from J; junction bases left unmatched: 4. The CDR3 DNA is TGTGCCAGCAGCGTAACAGGGGGCGCCTATGAAAAACTGTTTTTT. Protein product: CASSVTGGAYEKLFF.

For this clone: At one end the junction does not follow the germline gene, possibly because of a read error. This chain connects TRBV30 to TRBJ2-7; 8 bases agree with TRBD1. Per the germline V gene, CDR1 is GTSNPN and CDR2 is SVGIG (reference sequence). The CDR3 length is 14 residues. This chain's CDR3 is CAWSVFGAGGGTFF. As DNA, the CDR3 is TGTGCCTGGAGTGTTTTCGGGGCAGGGGGCGGGACGTTCTTC.

This clone came up once. The chain has TRBV29-1 and TRBJ2-7; TRBD2 agrees at 7 bases. Germline V gene lookup returns CDR1 SQVTM and CDR2 ANQGSEA. With 4 bases clipped from V and 4 bases from J, the junction kept 10 bases outside the gene matches. There are 14 residues in the CDR3. CDR3 bases: TGCAGCGTTGCTTTAGAAATAGCGGGTTACGAGCAGTACTTC. Its translation: CSVALEIAGYEQYF.

CDR3 sequence: CASSLMRETDNEQFF. The CDR3 DNA follows: TGTGCCAGCAGCTTAATGCGGGAGACCGACAATGAGCAGTTCTTC. This chain connects TRBV7-2 to TRBJ2-1, with TRBD2 identical over 7 bases. This CDR3 contains 15 residues. V dropped 2 bases and J dropped 5; count of bases not matched to a gene: 6. CDR1 is SGHTA and CDR2 is FQGNSA in the germline V gene.

The V and J genes are TRBV5-4 and TRBJ2-5, with TRBD2 identical over 14 bases. Germline assignment: CDR1 SGHNT and CDR2 YYREEE (reference sequence). Germline trimming cut 0 bases from V and 5 bases from J; bases unmatched to any gene: 9. There are 18 residues in the CDR3. The CDR3 loop reads CASSLGLTSGRARETQYF. The DNA for the CDR3 is TGTGCCAGCAGCTTGGGCCTGACTAGCGGGAGGGCCCGGGAGACCCAGTACTTC.

For the CDR3, the DNA is TGTGCCAGCAGCGGCCCCCGGGACAGAGAAGCTTTCTTT. Protein: CASSGPRDREAFF. This chain connects TRBV9 to TRBJ1-1; 7 bases are shared with TRBD1. The V segment lost 3 bases and the J segment 8 bases; nucleotides outside the gene matches: 7. There are 13 residues in the CDR3. Germline CDR1 SGDLS, CDR2 YYNGEE. Supplemented by reference TRBV9 and TRBJ1-1, the full variable domain reads DSGVTQTPKHLITATGQRVTLRCSPRSGDLSVYWYQQSLDQGLQFLIQYYNGEERAKGNILERFSAQQFPDLHSELNLSSLELGDSALYFCASSGPRDREAFFGQGTRLTVV.

V usage is TRBV19 and J usage is TRBJ2-1; TRBD1 aligns across 7 bases. The CDR3 totals 13 residues. Germline V lookup: CDR1 LNHDA, CDR2 SQIVND (reference sequence). J was trimmed by 4 bases and V by 8 bases; bases with no gene match: 5. The CDR3 DNA reads TGTGCCAGTGGGACAGCGATTTACAATGAGCAGTTCTTC. This codes for CASGTAIYNEQFF.

This chain joins TRBV7-3 and TRBJ1-4, with 7 bases fitting TRBD1. Germline V gene sequence: CDR1 SGHTA, CDR2 FQGTGA. Germline trimming cut 6 bases from V and 7 bases from J; bases unmatched to any gene: 8. The CDR3 runs to 14 residues. CDR3 DNA sequence: TGTGCCAGCAGTTCTAGACAGGGCAGTGAAAAACTGTTTTTT. Translation gives CASSSRQGSEKLFF.

This clone came up many times. The chain recombines TRBV6-4 with TRBJ1-3; tentative D call: TRBD1 (6 bases). CDR3 size: 17 residues. V was clipped by 2 bases and J by 0 bases, with 14 bases between them. Germline CDR1 MRHNA, CDR2 SNTAGT. The CDR3, as DNA: TGTGCCAGCAGTGACGCCACTGACAGGAGCTCTGGAAACACCATATATTTT. It yields the protein CASSDATDRSSGNTIYF.

V gene TRBV3-1 (or the pseudogene TRBV3-2) combines with J gene TRBJ2-2, with 9 bases identical to TRBD2. The germline CDR1 and CDR2 sequences are LGHDT and YNNKEL (reference sequence). The CDR3 is 17 residues long. The trim removed 1 base at V and 3 bases at J, leaving 6 bases unmatched. CDR3 DNA: TGTGCCAGCAGCCAAGGATGGAGCGGGAGGTACACCGGGGAGCTGTTTTTT. Translated: CASSQGWSGRYTGELFF.

The chain links TRBV19 to TRBJ2-3; 14 bases agree with TRBD2. The junction had 7 bases not matched to a gene; V was cut back by 5 bases and J by 6 bases. Germline V gene sequence: CDR1 LNHDA, CDR2 SQIVND (reference sequence). The CDR3 totals 16 residues. For the CDR3, the DNA is TGTGCCAGTAGTCCCCGACTAGCGGGAGGGCCCGATACGCAGTATTTT. Its protein is CASSPRLAGGPDTQYF.

The V call is TRBV18, the J call TRBJ1-2, with D unclear. From germline, CDR1 is KGHSH and CDR2 LQKENI. V shed 1 base and J shed 3 bases, with 12 bases lying between them. This CDR3 has 15 residues. The CDR3 DNA follows: TGTGCCAGCTCACCACTACCGACTCCTGACTATGGCTACACCTTC. This gives the protein CASSPLPTPDYGYTF.

The rearrangement uses TRBV6-5 and TRBJ1-2; 7 bases are a match to TRBD1. V dropped 6 bases and J dropped 4; count of bases not matched to a gene: 8. Germline V gene sequence: CDR1 MNHEY, CDR2 SVGAGI. CDR3 length: 14 residues. CDR3 region: CASSRGGRGYGYTF. Written as DNA, the CDR3 is TGTGCCAGCAGCCGAGGGGGCCGGGGCTATGGCTACACCTTC.

This sequence joins TRBV25-1 and TRBJ1-2, with 10 nucleotides matching TRBD1. The CDR3 length is 17 residues. CDR1 MGHDK and CDR2 SYGVNS come from the germline V gene. With 3 bases clipped from V and 0 bases from J, the junction kept 7 bases outside the gene matches. CDR3 in DNA: TGTGCCAGCAGTGATAGCGGGACAGGGGAATCTAACTATGGCTACACCTTC. This translates into CASSDSGTGESNYGYTF.

J is TRBJ2-5 and V is TRBV7-8; perhaps TRBD1 as D (6 bases). Trimming left V 1 base short and J 3 bases short, with 24 bases between. Germline loops: CDR1 SGHVS, CDR2 FQNEAQ. This CDR3 has 19 amino acids. The CDR3 region is CASSLDGDTLYTSEETQYF. The CDR3, as DNA: TGTGCCAGCAGCTTAGATGGGGACACGCTATATACCTCCGAAGAGACCCAGTACTTC.

The rearrangement links TRBV7-6 to TRBJ1-6; D gene unclear. Germline loops: CDR1 SGHVS, CDR2 FNYEAQ. This CDR3 region has 16 residues. Trimming pared 2 bases from V and 8 bases from J, leaving 16 bases between. CDR3 in DNA: TGTGCCAGCAGCTTATTTCCGACCGGGAGTGATTCACCCCTCCACTTT. Its translation: CASSLFPTGSDSPLHF.

V usage is TRBV30 and J usage is TRBJ2-7, with 9 bases matching TRBD1. V gave up 3 bases and J gave up 2 bases; unmatched junction bases: 14. CDR1 and CDR2 from the germline V gene are GTSNPN and SVGIG (reference sequence). This CDR3 has 17 amino acids. The CDR3 nucleotides are TGTGCCTGGAGAGCCCTCCTAAAGACAGGGGGGCCCTACGAGCAGTACTTC. Its translation: CAWRALLKTGGPYEQYF.

The gene calls are TRBV14 and TRBJ1-5, with 10 bases that match TRBD1. From germline, CDR1 is SGHDN and CDR2 FVKESK. Trimming at V came to 2 bases and at J to 7 bases, leaving 5 bases not matched to a gene. The CDR3 contains 15 residues. CDR3 sequence (DNA): TGTGCCAGCAGCCAAAGACAGGGGGCATGGCAGCCCCAGCATTTT. Translation: CASSQRQGAWQPQHF.

A single count supports this clone. The chain couples TRBV2 to TRBJ1-4; a weak D match, TRBD1 (5 bases). Germline CDR1 SNHLY, CDR2 FYNNEI. The CDR3 sequence is 14 residues long. Trimming took 4 bases from V and 5 from J, leaving 11 bases between them. In DNA form, the CDR3 reads TGTGCCAGCAGTGGACAGCTATTAAATGAAAAACTGTTTTTT. As protein: CASSGQLLNEKLFF.

This chain joins TRBV7-2 and TRBJ2-7; no clear D. The V and J ends lost 2 bases and 6 bases respectively, with 5 bases between them. The CDR3 is 11 residues long. CDR1 and CDR2 (germline): SGHTA, FQGNSA. CDR3 DNA sequence: TGTGCCAGCAGCTTAATGAGCGAGCAGTACTTC. Protein product: CASSLMSEQYF.

The CDR3 protein is CASGSRRDTEAFF. The CDR3 DNA follows: TGTGCCAGCGGGTCCCGTCGGGACACTGAAGCTTTCTTT. The chain combines TRBV28 with TRBJ1-1; D gene unclear. The CDR3 is 13 amino acids. The ends were cut back, 8 bases at V and 3 bases at J, with 13 bases in the middle. From germline, CDR1 is MDHEN and CDR2 SYDVKM.

The chain is built from TRBV14 and TRBJ1-4; 9 bases are shared with TRBD1. This CDR3 region has 15 residues. The germline CDR1 and CDR2 sequences are SGHDN and FVKESK. J lost 7 bases, V lost 4 bases, and 7 bases had no gene match. The CDR3 here is CASSPLTGGTEKLFF. CDR3 in DNA: TGTGCCAGCAGCCCACTTACAGGGGGCACTGAAAAACTGTTTTTT.